This T cell receptor (beta chain) was profiled in a study of blood T cell repertoires in COVID-19. About the research overall: Samples taken during acute and convalescent COVID-19 were collected in the United States, Italy and Spain. The analysed material was cDNA or gDNA that came from T cells, B-cell-depleted T cells, or PBMCs.

Germline lookup yields CDR1 SNHLY and CDR2 FYNNEI. This CDR3 has 13 amino acids. V was cut by 1 base and J by 8 bases, with 11 bases left in between. The authors' processing: From reference gene primer amplification, estimates of nucleated cell counts were derived. The table came from immunoSEQ multiplex PCR; TCRdb's copy has only in-frame clones and leaves some out. V, J and clone size are those of that table, while D and trimming were read from the DNA. The sample contains 110,000 to 150,000 clones, around 78% of which appear only once. This sequence joins TRBV2 and TRBJ1-2; D unclear. This clonotype was sampled from a woman aged 60-75 years with acute or convalescent COVID-19. Material: peripheral blood. The CDR3 protein is CASSEVEGQGYTF. The CDR3 DNA is TGTGCCAGCAGTGAAGTAGAGGGCCAAGGCTACACCTTC.